This T cell receptor beta chain was documented in a study of blood T cell repertoires in COVID-19. Background on the study: COVID-19 samples from acute and convalescent phases originated in the United States, Italy and Spain. PBMCs, B-cell-depleted T cells, or T cells provided the cDNA or gDNA that made up the material.

Germline lookup yields CDR1 MNHNY and CDR2 SVGAGI (reference sequence). The CDR3 is made up of 12 amino acids. Germline trimming cut 5 bases from V and 8 bases from J; bases unmatched to any gene: 3. Original processing methods: Estimation of nucleated cell counts relied on the amplification of reference gene primers. Measured with immunoSEQ multiplex PCR; TCRdb has only the in-frame clones, and not every one. V, J and clone size were drawn from that table, and D and trimming were deduced from the DNA. The sample shows 85,000 to 120,000 clones, approximately 84% of them seen only once. V and J are TRBV6-6 and TRBJ1-2, with TRBD1 matching over 9 bases. The sequenced sample was peripheral blood. The clonotype was recovered from a man aged 35 to 55 with active or convalescent COVID-19. For the CDR3, the DNA is TGTGCCAGCAGTCGGGACAGGGTCGGCTACACCTTC. Translation gives CASSRDRVGYTF.